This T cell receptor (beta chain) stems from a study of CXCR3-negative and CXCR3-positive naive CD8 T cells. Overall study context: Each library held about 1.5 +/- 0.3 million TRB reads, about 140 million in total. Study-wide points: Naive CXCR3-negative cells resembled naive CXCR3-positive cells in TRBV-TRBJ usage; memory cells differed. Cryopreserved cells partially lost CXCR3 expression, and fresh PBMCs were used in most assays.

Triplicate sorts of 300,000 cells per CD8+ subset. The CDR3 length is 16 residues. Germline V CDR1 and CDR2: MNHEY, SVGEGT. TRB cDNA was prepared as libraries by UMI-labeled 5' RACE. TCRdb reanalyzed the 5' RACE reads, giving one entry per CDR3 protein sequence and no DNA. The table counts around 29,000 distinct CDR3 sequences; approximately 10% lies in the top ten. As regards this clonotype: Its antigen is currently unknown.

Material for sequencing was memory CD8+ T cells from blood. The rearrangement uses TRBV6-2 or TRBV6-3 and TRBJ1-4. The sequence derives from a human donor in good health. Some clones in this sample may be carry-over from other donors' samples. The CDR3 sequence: CASSYIVGGGGEKLFF.